These 21 T cell receptor beta chains share one sample of origin, sequenced in a study of T cells in women clearing cervical HPV infection. Profiling relied on immunoSEQ multiplex PCR, and the TCRdb table lists in-frame clones only, not all of them. The sample totals around 39,000 clones. Sequencing input: blood buffy coat. The receptors originated from a woman aged 18-70 years with a cervical HPV16 infection that either progressed to CIN3+ or cleared (not recorded which).

With regard to this clone: From the germline J gene comes the end of the CDR3, since the read stops 3 residues before it. This chain uses TRBV20-1 with TRBJ1-1; no reliable D call. Per the germline V gene, CDR1 is DFQATT and CDR2 is SNEGSKA (reference sequence). V shed 6 bases and J shed 0 bases, with 11 bases lying between them. CDR3 length equals 13 residues. Incomplete CDR3 DNA: TGCAGTGCAGGACTTTCGATGAACACTGAA. Its translation is CSAGLSMNTE. The CDR3, in full, reads CSAGLSMNTEAFF.

A note on this clone: The missing CDR3 end, 3 residues past where the read stops, is filled in from the germline J gene. The chain couples TRBV7-3 to TRBJ2-5; 10 positions agree with TRBD2. Losses at the gene ends were 5 bases for V and 3 bases for J; bases not matched to a gene: 9. Germline V gene lookup returns CDR1 SGHTA and CDR2 FQGTGA. The CDR3 spans 16 residues. The CDR3 here is CASSPTRAGGKETQYF. CDR3 bases read: TGTGCCAGCAGCCCGACAAGAGCGGGAGGGAAAGAGACC.

Regarding this clone: The read halts 3 residues ahead of the CDR3 end, with the missing end drawn from the germline J gene. The same CDR3 arises from other DNA sequences in this sample as well. The gene calls are TRBV14 and TRBJ1-1; 8 nucleotides line up with TRBD1. There are 13 residues in the CDR3. The J segment lost 4 bases and the V segment lost 6 bases, leaving 4 bases of the junction unmatched. Germline CDR1 reads SGHDN; CDR2 reads FVKESK. The part of the CDR3 DNA that was read is TGTGCCAGCAGTAAGACAGGGGTCACTGAA. This codes for CASSKTGVTE. The whole CDR3 sequence reads CASSKTGVTEAFF.

Note on this clone: The read finishes 3 residues shy of the CDR3 end, and the germline J gene is used to complete it. The rearrangement joins TRBV9 to TRBJ2-3, with 8 bases aligning to TRBD2. CDR1 and CDR2 (germline): SGDLS, YYNGEE. The trim removed 3 bases at V and 4 bases at J, leaving 10 bases unmatched. This CDR3 has 16 amino acids. The CDR3 is CASSAHGGGRSDTQYF. Partial CDR3 DNA: TGTGCCAGCAGCGCCCACGGGGGGGGTCGTTCAGATACG.

A remark on this clone: Read coverage stops 3 residues before the CDR3 terminus; the germline J gene supplies the remainder. The V call is TRBV5-1, the J call TRBJ1-3; D is uncertain. The CDR3 covers 15 residues. V was cut by 1 base and J by 0 bases, with 8 bases left in between. The V gene's germline CDR1 is SGHRS and CDR2 YFSETQ. The sequenced CDR3 bases are TGCGCCAGCAGCTTGTCGTCGGGCTCTGGAAACACC. Residues: CASSLSSGSGNT. The entire CDR3 protein reads CASSLSSGSGNTIYF.

Worth noting for this clone: The read stops 3 residues short of the end of the CDR3; the missing end is completed from the germline J gene. The chain combines TRBV11-2 with TRBJ2-7; 9 bases line up with TRBD2. J was trimmed by 6 bases and V by 7 bases; bases with no gene match: 7. The germline gives CDR1 SGHAT, CDR2 FQNNGV. This CDR3 comprises 13 residues. CDR3 loop: CASTVRSGGEQYF. CDR3 bases read: TGTGCCAGCACCGTACGTAGCGGGGGCGAG. The whole variable domain, remainder taken from reference TRBV11-2 and TRBJ2-7, is EAGVAQSPRYKIIEKRQSVAFWCNPISGHATLYWYQQILGQGPKLLIQFQNNGVVDDSQLPKDRFSAERLKGVDSTLKIQPAKLEDSAVYLCASTVRSGGEQYFGPGTRLTVT.

Comments on this clone: Coverage ceases 3 residues before the CDR3 finishes, and the germline J gene fills in the end. J is TRBJ2-3 and V is TRBV30; a possible D gene is TRBD2 (6 bases). V lost 5 bases and J lost 0, with 9 bases in between. CDR3 size: 13 residues. Germline CDR1 is GTSNPN and CDR2 is SVGIG (reference sequence). The CDR3 spells CAWELASTDTQYF. The CDR3 DNA, read in part, is TGTGCCTGGGAACTAGCTAGCACAGATACG.

With respect to this clone: The read ends 3 residues before the CDR3 terminus; that terminus is restored from the germline J gene. This chain joins TRBV30 and TRBJ1-1; D is possibly TRBD1 (5 bases). Germline V gene data show CDR1 as GTSNPN and CDR2 as SVGIG (reference sequence). Trimming shortened V by 5 bases and J by 5 bases, and 12 bases separated the two germline ends. This CDR3 is 12 amino acids long. The part of the CDR3 DNA that was read is TGTGCCTGGGTTGGGGCAAGGACTGAA. Translation gives CAWVGARTE. The whole CDR3 sequence is CAWVGARTEAFF.

On this clone itself: Coverage ceases 3 residues before the CDR3 finishes, and the germline J gene fills in the end. The gene calls are TRBV5-1 and TRBJ2-1; 8 bases line up with TRBD1. J was trimmed by 6 bases and V by 0 bases; bases with no gene match: 2. CDR1 is SGHRS, CDR2 YFSETQ, per germline. The CDR3 consists of 14 residues. The CDR3 spells CASSLGDRTNEQFF. The CDR3 bases that were read are TGCGCCAGCAGCTTGGGGGACAGGACCAATGAG. Using reference TRBV5-1 and TRBJ2-1 for the parts outside the CDR3, the full variable domain is KAGVTQTPRYLIKTRGQQVTLSCSPISGHRSVSWYQQTPGQGLQFLFEYFSETQRNKGNFPGRFSGRQFSNSRSEMNVSTLELGDSALYLCASSLGDRTNEQFFGPGTRLTVL.

About this clone: The CDR3 end falls 3 residues outside the read, so it is completed with the germline J gene. The rearrangement links TRBV29-1 to TRBJ2-1, with TRBD2 matching over 8 bases. Germline V gene data show CDR1 as SQVTM and CDR2 as ANQGSEA. The CDR3 has 13 residues. V was clipped by 3 bases and J by 7 bases; unmatched bases: 5. The sequenced part of the CDR3 DNA is TGCAGCGTTGAGGGACTAGTCGTAAATGAG. Encoded protein: CSVEGLVVNE. The whole CDR3 is CSVEGLVVNEQFF.

A word on this clone: The observed sequence ends 3 residues before the CDR3 terminus, with the missing tail filled in from the germline J gene. The rearrangement links TRBV4-2 to TRBJ2-1, with 9 positions matching TRBD2. CDR1 LGHNA and CDR2 YNFKEQ come from the germline V gene. Losses at the gene ends were 4 bases for V and 0 bases for J; bases not matched to a gene: 10. The length of the CDR3 is 18 residues. The DNA read from the CDR3 is TGTGCCAGCAGCCTAGGTGGGCTAGCGGGACTCTCCTACAATGAG. As protein: CASSLGGLAGLSYNE. The whole CDR3 protein is CASSLGGLAGLSYNEQFF.

For this clone: Read sequence stops 3 residues before the CDR3 end, and the germline J gene provides the missing end. The chain is built from TRBV6-1 and TRBJ2-5, with TRBD2 matching over 7 bases. This CDR3 contains 15 residues. Germline V gene sequence: CDR1 MNHNS, CDR2 SASEGT. Trimming took 3 bases from V and 6 from J; bases not matched to a gene: 10. The CDR3 loop reads CASSELAGEGKTQYF. Partial CDR3 DNA: TGTGCCAGCAGTGAGCTCGCGGGAGAAGGAAAGACC.

As regards this clone: Coverage ceases 3 residues before the CDR3 finishes, and the germline J gene fills in the end. V gene TRBV30 combines with J gene TRBJ1-5, with D perhaps matching TRBD1 (6 bases). The germline CDR1 and CDR2 sequences are GTSNPN and SVGIG (reference sequence). The CDR3 is made up of 13 amino acids. CDR3 sequence: CAWDRTITDPQHF. CDR3 bases read: TGTGCCTGGGACAGGACGATCACAGATCCC.

As concerns this clone: Sequencing ends 3 residues short of the CDR3 end; the germline J gene provides the rest. The J gene is TRBJ1-4, the V gene TRBV13; TRBD1 aligns across 7 bases. V lost 4 bases to trimming and J lost 8 bases; unmatched junction nucleotides: 7. The CDR3 extends over 14 amino acids. Germline-derived CDR1 and CDR2 are PRHDT and FYEKMQ (reference sequence). CDR3 sequence: CASSSRQGEEKLFF. Partial CDR3 DNA: TGTGCCAGCAGCTCAAGGCAGGGGGAGGAAAAA.

Regarding this clone: The read ends 3 residues early relative to the CDR3; the germline J gene fills the gap. The V and J genes are TRBV5-6 and TRBJ2-5; maybe TRBD2 (5 bases). V was pared by 0 bases and J by 5 bases, with 8 bases between. Germline assignment: CDR1 SGHDT and CDR2 YYEEEE. This CDR3 has 13 amino acids. CDR3 DNA, as far as it was read: TGTGCCAGCAGCTTGGGGACTGGGGAGACC. Amino acid sequence: CASSLGTGET. The entire CDR3 reads CASSLGTGETQYF.

Regarding this clone: The read ends 3 residues early relative to the CDR3; the germline J gene fills the gap. This sequence joins TRBV19 and TRBJ1-4, with D unclear. CDR1 and CDR2 (germline): LNHDA, SQIVND (reference sequence). The CDR3 totals 15 residues. CDR3 region: CASSPRSSYNSPLFF. The CDR3 DNA, read in part, is TGTGCCAGTAGCCCCAGGAGCTCCTATAATTCACCA. Complete variable domain (other parts from reference TRBV19 and TRBJ1-4): DGGITQSPKYLFRKEGQNVTLSCEQNLNHDAMYWYRQDPGQGLRLIYYSQIVNDFQKGDIAEGYSVSREKKESFPLTVTSAQKNPTAFYLCASSPRSSYNSPLFFGSGTQLSVL.

As for this clone: The observed sequence ends 3 residues before the CDR3 terminus, with the missing tail filled in from the germline J gene. V and J are TRBV6-1 and TRBJ1-1; 8 nucleotides match TRBD1. The CDR3 runs 13 residues. Germline assignment: CDR1 MNHNS and CDR2 SASEGT. The ends lost 4 bases at V and 5 bases at J; junction bases unmatched: 3. The CDR3 bases that were read are TGTGCCAGCAGTGGTGACAGGGGAACTGAA. The encoded protein is CASSGDRGTE. The whole CDR3 protein is CASSGDRGTEAFF.

Details on this clone: The read falls 3 residues short of the CDR3 end, and the missing part is taken from the germline J gene. V and J are TRBV10-3 and TRBJ2-7; D might be TRBD2 (6 bases). The CDR3 is 12 amino acids. CDR1 and CDR2 (germline): ENHRY, SYGVKD. V was cut by 10 bases and J by 0 bases, with 10 bases left in between. The CDR3 DNA, read in part, is TGTGCCACTAGCGTGTACTCCTACGAG. The encoded protein is CATSVYSYE. The CDR3 in full is CATSVYSYEQYF.

Regarding this clone: The missing CDR3 end, 3 residues past where the read stops, is filled in from the germline J gene. This CDR3 is also generated by other DNA sequences in the sample. The chain is built from TRBV14 and TRBJ2-7, with D perhaps matching TRBD2 (5 bases). The CDR3 has 15 amino acids. V dropped 4 bases and J dropped 2 bases, with 15 bases sitting between them. Germline V CDR1 and CDR2: SGHDN, FVKESK. Here the CDR3 reads CASSLSSAEPYEQYF. Incomplete CDR3 DNA: TGTGCCAGCAGCCTCTCCTCAGCGGAACCCTACGAG.

A word on this clone: The CDR3 is cut off 3 residues early in the read; its end comes from the germline J gene. The J gene is TRBJ2-1, the V gene TRBV7-9, with 7 bases identical to TRBD1. V was clipped by 4 bases and J by 5 bases; unmatched bases: 8. The CDR3 consists of 15 residues. The germline V gene has CDR1 SEHNR and CDR2 FQNEAQ (reference sequence). CDR3 DNA, as far as it was read: TGTGCCAGCAGCTCGACAGGGACCAACAACAATGAG. Protein product: CASSSTGTNNNE. The whole CDR3 protein reads CASSSTGTNNNEQFF.

Of note for this clone: The read ends 3 residues early relative to the CDR3; the germline J gene fills the gap. J is TRBJ1-6 and V is TRBV10-2, with 9 positions matching TRBD1. Germline V CDR1 and CDR2: WSHSY, SAAADI. The CDR3 totals 16 residues. The junction had 8 bases not matched to a gene; V was cut back by 4 bases and J by 7 bases. Partial CDR3 DNA: TGCGCCAGCAGTGTTTTATTGGGACAGGGCAATTCACCC. This sequence encodes CASSVLLGQGNSP. The CDR3 as a whole reads CASSVLLGQGNSPLHF.